These 29 T cell receptor beta chains originate from one sample sequenced in a study of T cell responses to AZD1222 COVID-19 vaccine. The protocol was immunoSEQ multiplex PCR, while the TCRdb copy is restricted to in-frame clones and leaves out a portion. The sample consists of 15,000 to 20,000 clones, 89% of them appearing once. The sequenced sample was peripheral blood, obtained 28 days after the second AZD1222 dose. Receptors originate from an adult who received the AZD1222 COVID-19 vaccine.

The CDR3 protein is CASSLGTNSPLHF. DNA of the CDR3: TGTGCCAGCAGTCTCGGGACAAATTCACCCCTCCACTTT. The chain links TRBV12-3 or TRBV12-4 to TRBJ1-6, with D possibly being TRBD1 (6 bases). Trimming cost V 5 bases and J 7 bases, with 9 bases left between them. The CDR3 consists of 13 residues.

The chain couples TRBV29-1 to TRBJ1-6; 11 bases line up with TRBD1. Trimming took 6 bases from V and 8 from J; bases not matched to a gene: 3. CDR1 is SQVTM, CDR2 ANQGSEA, per germline. The CDR3 runs to 13 residues. DNA of the CDR3: TGCAGCGTCCGGGACAGGGGGTATTCACCCCTCCACTTT. It translates to CSVRDRGYSPLHF.

The chain couples TRBV2 to TRBJ1-2, with D uncertain. With 5 bases removed from V and 4 bases from J, the gap between germline ends came to 23 bases. The CDR3 is 17 residues long. Germline loops: CDR1 SNHLY, CDR2 FYNNEI. CDR3 bases: TGTGCCAGCAGTCCTACTCTCGGGTCTTATATCCGCTATGGCTACACCTTC. Amino acids: CASSPTLGSYIRYGYTF.

This chain connects TRBV6-2 or TRBV6-3 to TRBJ2-7, with no clear D. This CDR3 has 13 residues. Germline CDR1 MNHEY, CDR2 SVGEGT. With 5 bases removed from V and 3 bases from J, the gap between germline ends came to 11 bases. This CDR3 is CASSRGRFYEQYF. The CDR3 region has the DNA TGTGCCAGCAGTCGCGGACGGTTCTACGAGCAGTACTTC.

This rearrangement joins TRBV24-1 to TRBJ2-1, with a weak D call TRBD2 (5 bases). The ends were cut back, 4 bases at V and 3 bases at J, with 15 bases in the middle. Per the germline V gene, CDR1 is KGHDR and CDR2 is SFDVKD. CDR3 size: 16 residues. The DNA for the CDR3 is TGTGCCACCAGTGACCAAACTAGGCCATACTACAATGAGCAGTTCTTC. This gives the protein CATSDQTRPYYNEQFF.

V gene TRBV29-1 combines with J gene TRBJ1-2, with D uncertain. The germline V gene has CDR1 SQVTM and CDR2 ANQGSEA. The CDR3 extends over 14 amino acids. The V and J ends lost 5 bases and 3 bases respectively, with 16 bases between them. The CDR3 is CSVYSRRCYYGYTF. The CDR3 coding sequence is TGCAGCGTTTATTCCCGCCGTTGCTACTATGGCTACACCTTC.

J is TRBJ2-2 and V is TRBV2; 7 bases are a match to TRBD2. Germline-derived CDR1 and CDR2 are SNHLY and FYNNEI. J was trimmed by 6 bases and V by 2 bases; bases with no gene match: 6. This CDR3 region has 15 residues. The CDR3 spells CASSERASGAGELFF. The CDR3 DNA reads as TGTGCCAGCAGTGAAAGGGCTAGCGGAGCCGGGGAGCTGTTTTTT.

A few counts support this clone. This rearrangement joins TRBV6-5 to TRBJ2-5; D unclear. CDR3 length: 12 residues. V was cut by 6 bases and J by 5 bases, with 10 bases left in between. The germline CDR1 and CDR2 sequences are MNHEY and SVGAGI. The CDR3 spells CASRGLRETQYF. The CDR3 nucleotides are TGTGCCAGCAGGGGATTACGGGAGACCCAGTACTTC.

Only one count was recorded for this clone. The chain couples TRBV5-1 to TRBJ2-7; possibly TRBD1 or TRBD2 for D (5 bases each). From germline, CDR1 is SGHRS and CDR2 YFSETQ. The CDR3 runs to 13 residues. The V and J ends lost 8 bases and 2 bases respectively, with 14 bases between them. Here the CDR3 reads CASSRDGAYEQYV. The CDR3 DNA sequence: TGCGCCAGTAGCCGGGACGGAGCCTACGAGCAGTACGTC.

This rearrangement joins TRBV19 to TRBJ2-5; a weak D match, TRBD2 (6 bases). CDR1 is LNHDA, CDR2 SQIVND, per germline (reference sequence). V gave up 1 base and J gave up 5 bases, with 11 bases separating them. The length of the CDR3 is 14 residues. The CDR3 spells CASSIVGGSETQYF. As DNA, the CDR3 is TGTGCCAGTAGTATAGTGGGGGGTTCGGAGACCCAGTACTTC.

The chain links TRBV2 to TRBJ2-5; 11 bases fit TRBD1. Per the germline V gene, CDR1 is SNHLY and CDR2 is FYNNEI. This CDR3 region has 15 residues. V lost 2 bases to trimming and J lost 3 bases; unmatched junction nucleotides: 2. DNA of the CDR3: TGTGCCAGCAGTGAACGGGACAGGGGGGAAGAGACCCAGTACTTC. Its translation: CASSERDRGEETQYF.

This chain joins TRBV3-1 (or the pseudogene TRBV3-2) and TRBJ2-5; D remains unclear. The CDR3 has 12 residues. Germline V gene sequence: CDR1 LGHDT, CDR2 YNNKEL (reference sequence). Trimming took off 0 bases at V and 7 bases at J, with 6 bases between the two ends. CDR3 bases: TGTGCCAGCAGCCAAGATAGGAGGACCCAGTACTTC. Residues: CASSQDRRTQYF.

The V call is TRBV6-5, the J call TRBJ1-1; no clear D. V gave up 7 bases and J gave up 6 bases, with 9 bases separating them. The CDR3 length is 11 residues. In germline, CDR1 is MNHEY, CDR2 SVGAGI. The CDR3 region has the DNA TGTGCCAGCACCTACTTAGCTGAAGCTTTCTTT. This sequence encodes CASTYLAEAFF.

The chain couples TRBV28 to TRBJ2-2; TRBD1 agrees at 8 bases. The length of the CDR3 is 16 residues. Germline V gene sequence: CDR1 MDHEN, CDR2 SYDVKM. After removal of 8 bases from V and 7 bases from J, the junction contained 15 bases not matched to a gene. CDR3: CASVSTLDRGGGELFF. In DNA, the CDR3 is TGTGCCAGCGTTTCCACCTTAGACAGGGGCGGCGGGGAGCTGTTTTTT.

The chain links TRBV7-9 to TRBJ2-5, with D possibly being TRBD2 (7 bases). V was pared by 1 base and J by 4 bases, with 13 bases between. Germline values: CDR1 SEHNR, CDR2 FQNEAQ (reference sequence). CDR3 length: 15 amino acids. The CDR3 sequence: CASSLDFGGLETQYF. The CDR3 DNA reads TGTGCCAGCAGCTTAGACTTCGGGGGGCTAGAGACCCAGTACTTC.

The rearrangement joins TRBV28 to TRBJ1-5, with D possibly TRBD1 on 5 matching bases. Germline CDR1 and CDR2: MDHEN and SYDVKM. The CDR3 covers 15 residues. V was trimmed by 6 bases and J by 6 bases, leaving 18 bases between them. The CDR3 here is CASRQDWGYSQPQHF. DNA for the CDR3: TGTGCCAGCAGACAGGACTGGGGCTATAGTCAGCCCCAGCATTTT. Supplemented by reference TRBV28 and TRBJ1-5, the full variable domain reads DVKVTQSSRYLVKRTGEKVFLECVQDMDHENMFWYRQDPGLGLRLIYFSYDVKMKEKGDIPEGYSVSREKKERFSLILESASTNQTSMYLCASRQDWGYSQPQHFGDGTRLSIL.

The genes are TRBV7-9 and TRBJ1-2; no clear D gene. Germline lookup yields CDR1 SEHNR and CDR2 FQNEAQ (reference sequence). Trimming cost V 2 bases and J 8 bases, with 6 bases left between them. The CDR3 totals 11 residues. Here the CDR3 DNA reads TGTGCCAGCAGCTTATTGGGGGGCTACACCTTC. Its protein product is CASSLLGGYTF.

V is TRBV20-1 and J is TRBJ2-7; possibly TRBD2 for D (5 bases). The germline V gene encodes CDR1 DFQATT and CDR2 SNEGSKA (reference sequence). This CDR3 spans 11 amino acids. The V gene lost 6 bases and the J gene lost 4 bases, with 10 bases spanning the gap. CDR3 residues: CSAPRDYEQYF. The CDR3 DNA reads as TGCAGTGCACCCCGGGATTACGAGCAGTACTTC.

This sequence joins TRBV19 and TRBJ2-4, with D possibly being TRBD1 or TRBD2 (5 bases each). Germline loops: CDR1 LNHDA, CDR2 SQIVND (reference sequence). Between the trimmed V and J ends, which lost 5 bases and 12 bases, there was a span of 14 bases. The CDR3 has 12 amino acids. CDR3 coding DNA: TGTGCCAGTAGTGCCCGAGGGGCAGGTCAGTACTTC. It encodes CASSARGAGQYF.

The chain couples TRBV7-2 to TRBJ2-2, with a possible D match to TRBD1 (6 bases). From germline, CDR1 is SGHTA and CDR2 FQGNSA. The CDR3 loop spans 15 amino acids. The ends were cut back, 5 bases at V and 2 bases at J, with 12 bases in the middle. CDR3 nucleotides: TGTGCCAGCAGCCCCGCAGGGGCTAACACCGGGGAGCTGTTTTTT. Protein product: CASSPAGANTGELFF.

The V call is TRBV10-1, the J call TRBJ2-7; D is uncertain. This CDR3 has 12 amino acids. Deletions cut 8 bases from V and 2 bases from J, with 10 bases between. Germline loops: CDR1 WNHNN, CDR2 SYGVQD (reference sequence). The DNA for the CDR3 is TGCGCCAGCTACCCAGTCCCCTACGAGCAGTACGTC. Its protein is CASYPVPYEQYV.

The gene calls are TRBV5-1 and TRBJ2-6, with D possibly being TRBD1 (6 bases). Germline CDR1 and CDR2: SGHRS and YFSETQ. V lost 0 bases and J 0 bases, leaving 22 bases between the germline ends. CDR3 size: 21 residues. The CDR3 DNA reads TGCGCCAGCAGCTTGGCCGCAGGGGATTATTTGAGTGCCTCTGGGGCCAACGTCCTGACTTTC. This gives the protein CASSLAAGDYLSASGANVLTF.

The rearrangement links TRBV28 to TRBJ1-5; 7 bases line up with TRBD1. The CDR3 spans 13 residues. Germline V gene lookup returns CDR1 MDHEN and CDR2 SYDVKM. The CDR3 DNA is TGTGTCACCAAGGGGGCAGGGGGGCAGCCCCAGCATTTT. It specifies CVTKGAGGQPQHF.

The rearrangement joins TRBV14 to TRBJ2-3, with 10 bases aligning to TRBD2. This CDR3 contains 19 residues. Trimming at V came to 1 base and at J to 2 bases, leaving 12 bases not matched to a gene. Germline-derived CDR1 and CDR2 are SGHDN and FVKESK. DNA for the CDR3: TGTGCCAGCAGCCAAGTTCCCTTGGCTAGCGGGAGTTTCACAGATACGCAGTATTTT. Protein product: CASSQVPLASGSFTDTQYF.

This clone is judged medium-sized (0.01 to 0.1%). CDR3 in amino acids: CASSLNAGNPSTDTQYF. The CDR3 region has the DNA TGTGCCAGCAGTTTAAATGCAGGGAACCCTAGCACAGATACGCAGTATTTT. The V and J genes are TRBV27 and TRBJ2-3; D perhaps matches TRBD1 (5 bases). Looked up from germline, CDR1 is MNHEY and CDR2 is SMNVEV (reference sequence). The CDR3 sequence is 17 residues long. Trimming took off 2 bases at V and 0 bases at J, with 15 bases between the two ends.

The chain links TRBV6-5 to TRBJ2-7; 11 positions match TRBD2. This CDR3 spans 14 amino acids. The ends lost 0 bases at V and 10 bases at J; junction bases unmatched: 5. Germline V gene sequence: CDR1 MNHEY, CDR2 SVGAGI. For the CDR3, the DNA is TGTGCCAGCAGTTACTCGTCTAGCGGGGGGTTTCAGTACGTC. It encodes CASSYSSSGGFQYV.

The V and J genes are TRBV28 and TRBJ1-5, with D unresolved. The germline CDR1 and CDR2 sequences are MDHEN and SYDVKM. V lost 8 bases and J lost 0, with 17 bases in between. This CDR3 is built from 16 residues. The CDR3 sequence: CASRGRGYYSNQPQHF. In DNA form, the CDR3 reads TGTGCCAGCCGTGGCAGAGGATATTATAGCAATCAGCCCCAGCATTTT.

CDR3 loop: CASSEVAGGTDTQYF. The CDR3 bases are TGTGCCAGCAGTGAAGTAGCGGGAGGAACAGATACGCAGTATTTT. The rearrangement joins TRBV2 to TRBJ2-3, with 10 bases fitting TRBD2. This CDR3 spans 15 amino acids. The V and J ends lost 1 base and 3 bases, in that order; junction bases with no gene match: 1. Germline values: CDR1 SNHLY, CDR2 FYNNEI.

The chain is built from TRBV28 and TRBJ1-2, with no clear D. This CDR3 region has 14 residues. The germline V gene encodes CDR1 MDHEN and CDR2 SYDVKM. Trimming removed 3 bases at V and 4 bases at J, with 12 bases between. The CDR3 region has the DNA TGTGCCAGCAGTTTCCCGACCTTCGTCTATGGCTACACCTTC. Encoded protein: CASSFPTFVYGYTF.